These T cell receptor beta chains were read from a single sample in a study of vaccination effects on CD4 cells after COVID-19. Libraries were prepared by immunoSEQ multiplex PCR; TCRdb keeps only in-frame clonotypes and omits some of them. Among 40,000 to 45,000 clones listed, less than 85% were seen once. These TCRs are of unknown antigen specificity. This sample comprised CD4+ T cells from PBMCs cultured without peptide, obtained after COVID-19 vaccination. The receptors come from a human donor who had a prior SARS-CoV-2 infection. The CDR3 runs from the conserved cysteine through the conserved F or W. The D gene is left open where the match is weak. Not all rows give a size; the values are once, few, many and, for expanded clones, a class.

>.|TRBJ1-2|TRBV2|.
CAGVTQLGYGYTF
TGTGCCGGGGTCACGCAGTTGGGCTATGGCTACACCTTC
>.|TRBJ1-2|TRBV6-5|TRBD1
CASSYSDRGGYGYTF
TGTGCCAGCAGTTACTCGGACAGGGGGGGCTATGGCTACACCTTC
>few|TRBJ1-2|TRBV20-1|.
CSASDGHGYTF
TGCAGTGCTAGCGATGGCCATGGCTACACCTTC
>.|TRBJ2-7|TRBV10-2|TRBD2
CASSLNPGTSGGYSRPYEQYF
TGCGCCAGCAGTTTGAACCCCGGGACTAGCGGGGGATACTCACGGCCCTACGAGCAGTACTTC
>few|TRBJ1-1|TRBV5-4|.
CASSLPVNTEAFF
TGTGCCAGCAGCTTGCCCGTAAACACTGAAGCTTTCTTT
>.|TRBJ2-3|TRBV2|TRBD2
CASNAGGPTDTQYF
TGTGCCAGCAATGCGGGGGGCCCCACAGATACGCAGTATTTT
>.|TRBJ1-2|TRBV5-5|TRBD1
CASSLTGGAVGYTF
TGTGCCAGCAGCTTAACAGGGGGCGCGGTTGGCTACACCTTC
>.|TRBJ1-1|TRBV7-2|.
CASSHRELNTEAFF
TGTGCCAGCAGCCACAGGGAGCTGAACACTGAAGCTTTCTTT
>.|TRBJ2-2|TRBV7-6|TRBD1
CASSLAPTGVLGGELFF
TGTGCCAGCAGCTTGGCTCCGACAGGGGTCCTTGGCGGGGAGCTGTTTTTT
>.|TRBJ2-1|TRBV10-3|.
CAISDEGRTSVF
TGTGCCATCAGTGACGAGGGTAGGACTTCCGTCTTC
>once|TRBJ1-3|TRBV3-1/TRBV3-2|TRBD1
CASSKMPGQTTGNTIYF
TGTGCCAGCAGCAAGATGCCGGGACAGACGACTGGAAACACCATATATTTT
>.|TRBJ1-1|TRBV29-1|.
CSVEDENGLIEAFF
TGCAGCGTTGAAGACGAGAACGGCCTTATTGAAGCTTTCTTT
>.|TRBJ2-3|TRBV7-9|TRBD2
CASTDGGGKDTQYF
TGTGCCAGCACCGACGGGGGGGGTAAAGATACGCAGTATTTT
>.|TRBJ1-6|TRBV5-4|TRBD1
CASSSGDRARLNSPLHF
TGTGCCAGCAGCAGCGGGGACAGGGCTAGATTGAATTCACCCCTCCACTTT
>.|TRBJ2-3|TRBV5-6|.
CASSLRGGSTPDTQYF
TGTGCCAGCAGCTTGAGGGGGGGGAGTACTCCAGATACGCAGTATTTT
>.|TRBJ2-3|TRBV13|TRBD2
CASSLRTSGRGLDTQYF
TGTGCCAGCAGCCTAAGGACTAGCGGGAGAGGTTTAGATACGCAGTATTTT
>.|TRBJ2-3|TRBV20-1|.
CSARSGAGQYF
TGCAGTGCTAGGTCTGGAGCTGGGCAGTATTTT
>.|TRBJ2-2|TRBV24-1|TRBD2
CATSDTGTSVSGELFF
TGTGCCACCAGTGATACCGGGACTAGCGTCTCCGGGGAGCTGTTTTTT
>.|TRBJ1-1|TRBV6-5|.
CASSYSSQQNTEAFF
TGTGCCAGCAGTTACTCGAGCCAGCAAAACACTGAAGCTTTCTTT
>.|TRBJ1-2|TRBV7-2|.
CASSLAHAGGYTF
TGTGCCAGCAGCTTAGCACACGCCGGGGGCTACACCTTC
>.|TRBJ2-7|TRBV6-2/TRBV6-3|TRBD2
CASSQRTSGSWTVYEQYF
TGTGCCAGCAGTCAAAGGACTAGCGGGAGTTGGACTGTCTACGAGCAGTACTTC
>.|TRBJ1-1|TRBV7-3|.
CASSLRGGMAEAFF
TGTGCCAGCAGCCTAAGGGGTGGGATGGCTGAAGCTTTCTTT
>.|TRBJ2-2|TRBV7-9|.
CASSLGLAAGELFF
TGTGCCAGCAGCTTAGGTCTAGCCGCCGGGGAGCTGTTTTTT
>.|TRBJ2-7|TRBV27|.
CASAIGSVHYEQYF
TGTGCCAGCGCTATTGGGTCGGTCCATTACGAGCAGTACTTC
>.|TRBJ1-4|TRBV5-1|.
CASSLDNEKLFF
TGCGCCAGCAGCTTGGATAATGAAAAACTGTTTTTT
>once|TRBJ1-2|TRBV30|.
CAWSVEGGGYTF
TGTGCCTGGAGTGTAGAAGGAGGGGGCTACACCTTC
>.|TRBJ1-1|TRBV5-1|TRBD1
CASSFGTGIMNTEAFF
TGCGCCAGCAGCTTTGGGACAGGGATTATGAACACTGAAGCTTTCTTT
>.|TRBJ1-2|TRBV7-2|.
CASSLGGTQRNYGYTF
TGTGCCAGCAGCTTAGGGGGCACACAGCGAAACTATGGCTACACCTTC
>.|TRBJ2-7|TRBV27|.
CASSQAVTYEQYF
TGTGCCAGCAGCCAGGCGGTGACCTACGAGCAGTACTTC
>.|TRBJ1-2|TRBV6-6|.
CASSSQTTGYGYTF
TGTGCCAGCAGTTCTCAAACGACTGGCTATGGCTACACCTTC
>few|TRBJ2-6|TRBV2|TRBD1
CASSYDRGAGANVLTF
TGTGCCAGCAGTTACGACAGGGGAGCTGGGGCCAACGTCCTGACTTTC
>.|TRBJ2-6|TRBV10-3|.
CAISESEVGANVLTF
TGTGCCATCAGTGAGTCGGAAGTAGGGGCCAACGTCCTGACTTTC
>.|TRBJ1-2|TRBV4-2|.
CASSQIGGRGNGYTF
TGTGCCAGCAGCCAAATTGGGGGGAGGGGCAATGGCTACACCTTC
>.|TRBJ2-5|TRBV19|TRBD1
CASSARDRAPGTQYF
TGTGCCAGTAGTGCGAGGGACAGGGCCCCAGGGACCCAGTACTTC
>.|TRBJ2-1|TRBV24-1|.
CATAGSIVSEQFF
TGTGCCACAGCCGGGTCCATTGTAAGTGAGCAGTTCTTC
>.|TRBJ1-1|TRBV27|.
CASSFSGGGGDPEAFF
TGTGCCAGCAGTTTCTCGGGGGGGGGCGGGGACCCTGAAGCTTTCTTT
>.|TRBJ2-3|TRBV25-1|TRBD1
CASAKNDRGVSDTQYF
TGTGCCAGCGCGAAAAATGACAGGGGGGTCTCAGATACGCAGTATTTT
>.|TRBJ2-5|TRBV6-6|.
CASSPSPGTVHWETQYF
TGTGCCAGCAGTCCAAGCCCCGGGACGGTCCACTGGGAGACCCAGTACTTC
>once|TRBJ1-1|TRBV11-2|.
CASSFPRRTNTEAFF
TGTGCCAGCAGCTTCCCCCGGCGGACAAACACTGAAGCTTTCTTT
>.|TRBJ1-2|TRBV19|TRBD1
CASSTGGGLRNVYYGYTF
TGTGCCAGTAGCACAGGGGGCGGTCTCCGTAACGTTTACTATGGCTACACCTTC
>.|TRBJ2-1|TRBV11-3|TRBD1
CASSSKATGGDEQFF
TGTGCCAGCAGTTCTAAGGCCACAGGGGGAGATGAGCAGTTCTTC
>.|TRBJ2-2|TRBV11-3|.
CASSLGNGALNTGELFF
TGTGCCAGCAGCTTAGGCAACGGGGCTCTCAACACCGGGGAGCTGTTTTTT
>.|TRBJ2-3|TRBV7-9|.
CASSSGWGTQYF
TGTGCCAGCAGCTCCGGGTGGGGGACGCAGTATTTT
>few|TRBJ2-3|TRBV5-1|TRBD2
CASRRTSRTDTQYF
TGCGCCAGCAGAAGGACTAGCAGGACAGATACGCAGTATTTT
>.|TRBJ2-7|TRBV5-1|TRBD2
CASAPSGLAGGPNEQYF
TGCGCCAGTGCCCCGTCTGGACTAGCGGGAGGACCAAACGAGCAGTACTTC
>few|TRBJ2-3|TRBV25-1|.
CASSDGIGWSDTQYF
TGTGCCAGCAGTGACGGTATAGGTTGGTCAGATACGCAGTATTTT